What follows are 20 T cell receptor beta chains derived from one specimen sequenced in a study of shared clonotypes between healthy human individuals. Profiled with immunoSEQ multiplex PCR; TCRdb holds only in-frame clones, not every one. The table has millions of clones, around 94% seen once. What was sequenced was naive CD4+ T cells sorted from blood. Noted subset: CD45RA+ positively selected. Receptors originate from a man between 18 and 35 years old in good health.

This clone was seen just once. The V and J genes are TRBV14 and TRBJ1-6; 7 bases fit TRBD1. Germline values: CDR1 SGHDN, CDR2 FVKESK. There are 17 residues in the CDR3. After removal of 2 bases from V and 8 bases from J, the junction contained 12 bases not matched to a gene. Here the CDR3 DNA reads TGTGCCAGCAGCCAATTTTCACGGACCAGGGGGTATTCACCCCTCCACTTT. This codes for CASSQFSRTRGYSPLHF. The full variable domain, its missing parts supplied by reference TRBV14 and TRBJ1-6, is EAGVTQFPSHSVIEKGQTVTLRCDPISGHDNLYWYRRVMGKEIKFLLHFVKESKQDESGMPNNRFLAERTGGTYSTLKVQPAELEDSGVYFCASSQFSRTRGYSPLHFGNGTRLTVT.

This clone was seen a single time. The genes are TRBV5-8 and TRBJ1-6, with D unclear. With 4 bases removed from V and 9 bases from J, the gap between germline ends came to 17 bases. Germline CDR1 is SGHTS and CDR2 is YDEGEE. The length of the CDR3 is 15 residues. The CDR3 spells CASSQRPFLTSPLHF. The CDR3 region has the DNA TGTGCCAGCAGCCAACGTCCTTTTTTGACTTCACCCCTCCACTTT.

This chain uses TRBV7-8 with TRBJ1-3; D gene ambiguous. The CDR3 contains 16 residues. Germline V gives CDR1 SGHVS, CDR2 FQNEAQ. V was cut by 5 bases and J by 2 bases, with 16 bases left in between. The CDR3 DNA sequence: TGTGCCAGCAGCCTTAAGGGAGTGGGTGCTGGAAACACCATATATTTT. Its translation: CASSLKGVGAGNTIYF. Based on the CDR3 plus reference TRBV7-8 and TRBJ1-3, the full variable domain is GAGVSQSPRYKVAKRGQDVALRCDPISGHVSLFWYQQALGQGPEFLTYFQNEAQLDKSGLPSDRFFAERPEGSVSTLKIQRTQQEDSAVYLCASSLKGVGAGNTIYFGEGSWLTVV.

The chain has TRBV7-8 and TRBJ1-5; D is undetermined. V dropped 5 bases and J dropped 6 bases, with 11 bases sitting between them. The germline gives CDR1 SGHVS, CDR2 FQNEAQ. The length of the CDR3 is 13 residues. The CDR3 sequence: CASSRTLGQPQHF. CDR3 bases: TGTGCCAGCAGCCGAACCCTGGGTCAGCCCCAGCATTTT.

The chain recombines TRBV4-3 with TRBJ2-5, with 7 nucleotides matching TRBD1. Germline values: CDR1 LGHNA, CDR2 YSLEER. V dropped 1 base and J dropped 5; count of bases not matched to a gene: 10. The CDR3 is 16 amino acids. Written as DNA, the CDR3 is TGCGCCAGCAGCCAAGGGATTCGACAGGGACGGGAGACCCAGTACTTC. Translated: CASSQGIRQGRETQYF.

This chain links TRBV10-3 with TRBJ2-1; tentatively, D is TRBD2 (5 bases). CDR1 and CDR2 from the germline V gene are ENHRY and SYGVKD. V lost 0 bases to trimming and J lost 4 bases, with 10 bases between them. The CDR3 runs to 15 residues. CDR3 bases: TGTGCCATCAGTGAGTCGGAACTAGGATACAATGAGCAGTTCTTC. Translated, it gives CAISESELGYNEQFF.

V gene TRBV4-1 combines with J gene TRBJ1-2, with 11 bases aligning to TRBD1. Trimming removed 0 bases from V and 3 bases from J; junction bases left unmatched: 9. The CDR3 loop spans 18 amino acids. The V gene's germline CDR1 is MGHRA and CDR2 YSYEKL. This CDR3 reads CASSQEGTGGFRHYGYTF. CDR3 nucleotide sequence: TGCGCCAGCAGCCAAGAGGGGACAGGGGGTTTTCGGCACTATGGCTACACCTTC.

Of note for this clone: A read error may produce the germline difference seen at one junction end. DNA of the CDR3: TGTGCCAGCAGTTTTTTGCTAGGACAGAACATTGAAGCTTTCTTT. Residues: CASSFLLGQNIEAFF. The rearrangement links TRBV28 to TRBJ1-1; a possible D gene is TRBD1 (6 bases). The CDR3 sequence is 15 residues long. Germline V gene data show CDR1 as MDHEN and CDR2 as SYDVKM.

The chain uses TRBV28 and TRBJ2-7; 10 nucleotides line up with TRBD1. V dropped 7 bases and J dropped 2; count of bases not matched to a gene: 2. Germline V gene lookup returns CDR1 MDHEN and CDR2 SYDVKM. This CDR3 is 13 amino acids long. The DNA for the CDR3 is TGTGCCAGCACCGGACAGGGGGCCTACGAGCAGTACTTC. This encodes CASTGQGAYEQYF.

The genes are TRBV30 and TRBJ2-3; 9 bases fit TRBD1. J was trimmed by 4 bases and V by 2 bases; bases with no gene match: 7. The germline V gene has CDR1 GTSNPN and CDR2 SVGIG (reference sequence). The CDR3 is made up of 15 amino acids. DNA of the CDR3: TGTGCCTGGAGTCGGCGACAGGGGGTTTCAGATACGCAGTATTTT. Protein: CAWSRRQGVSDTQYF.

V and J are TRBV7-2 and TRBJ2-5, with TRBD2 matching over 8 bases. Germline-derived CDR1 and CDR2 are SGHTA and FQGNSA. There are 15 residues in the CDR3. V shed 5 bases and J 5 bases; nucleotides not matched to a gene: 10. This CDR3 reads CASSLQAGAWETQYF. DNA for the CDR3: TGTGCCAGCAGCCTCCAAGCGGGAGCGTGGGAGACCCAGTACTTC.

This rearrangement joins TRBV27 to TRBJ1-6; 11 nucleotides align to TRBD1. Germline V lookup: CDR1 MNHEY, CDR2 SMNVEV (reference sequence). Trimming cost V 3 bases and J 10 bases; bases outside gene matches: 2. CDR3 length: 14 amino acids. The CDR3 protein is CASSFGTGGSPLHF. The CDR3 coding sequence is TGTGCCAGCAGTTTCGGGACAGGGGGGTCACCCCTCCACTTT.

The rearrangement links TRBV5-1 to TRBJ1-3; D is possibly TRBD1 (6 bases). With 5 bases removed from V and 2 bases from J, the gap between germline ends came to 14 bases. Germline-derived CDR1 and CDR2 are SGHRS and YFSETQ. The CDR3 has 15 residues. CDR3 nucleotides: TGCGCCAGCAGGGGGGGCAGTTCGACTGGAAACACCATATATTTT. It specifies CASRGGSSTGNTIYF.

This rearrangement joins TRBV27 to TRBJ1-1; D might be TRBD1 (5 bases). The V gene lost 5 bases and the J gene lost 7 bases, with 14 bases spanning the gap. Per germline, CDR1 MNHEY and CDR2 SMNVEV (reference sequence). The CDR3 contains 13 residues. CDR3 sequence reads: CASSTYLTGEAFF. The CDR3 coding sequence is TGTGCCAGCAGTACGTACCTTACAGGTGAAGCTTTCTTT.

The rearrangement uses TRBV18 and TRBJ1-6; TRBD1 might be the D (6 bases). CDR1 KGHSH and CDR2 LQKENI come from the germline V gene. CDR3 length: 15 residues. Trimming took off 3 bases at V and 9 bases at J, with 15 bases between the two ends. CDR3 region: CASSPLGGATSPLHF. Here the CDR3 DNA reads TGTGCCAGCTCACCCCTGGGGGGGGCGACTTCACCCCTCCACTTT.

This sequence joins TRBV6-5 and TRBJ1-2; D may be TRBD1 (5 bases). Trimming pared 0 bases from V and 8 bases from J, leaving 16 bases between. Germline V gene lookup returns CDR1 MNHEY and CDR2 SVGAGI. The CDR3 runs 15 residues. CDR3 bases: TGTGCCAGCAGTTACTCGAGCAGGGTTGTCGGGGGCTACACCTTC. Translating it yields CASSYSSRVVGGYTF.

This chain uses TRBV28 with TRBJ2-3; D unresolved. Germline V CDR1 and CDR2: MDHEN, SYDVKM. V shed 5 bases and J shed 2 bases, with 11 bases lying between them. The CDR3 covers 14 residues. This CDR3 reads CASSRKKSTDTQYF. The CDR3 coding sequence is TGTGCCAGCAGTCGAAAGAAATCCACAGATACGCAGTATTTT. Supplemented by reference TRBV28 and TRBJ2-3, the full variable domain reads DVKVTQSSRYLVKRTGEKVFLECVQDMDHENMFWYRQDPGLGLRLIYFSYDVKMKEKGDIPEGYSVSREKKERFSLILESASTNQTSMYLCASSRKKSTDTQYFGPGTRLTVL.

This chain links TRBV30 with TRBJ2-1, with D possibly matching TRBD2 (6 bases). CDR1 is GTSNPN, CDR2 SVGIG, per germline (reference sequence). The CDR3 consists of 14 residues. The V end was cut by 4 bases, the J end by 8 bases, with 18 bases between. DNA for the CDR3: TGTGCCTGGACTCGCGGGATCTTGGACGATGAGCAGTTCTTC. Amino acid sequence: CAWTRGILDDEQFF.

The rearrangement links TRBV5-5 to TRBJ1-2; the match to TRBD1 covers 8 bases. This CDR3 has 15 amino acids. The germline CDR1 and CDR2 sequences are SGHKS and YYEKEE (reference sequence). Trimming took 3 bases from V and 2 from J; bases not matched to a gene: 6. The DNA of the CDR3 is TGTGCCAGCAGCTATTGGGACAGGCCCAACTATGGCTACACCTTC. The encoded protein is CASSYWDRPNYGYTF. The full variable domain, in which reference TRBV5-5 and TRBJ1-2 provide the parts outside the CDR3, is DAGVTQSPTHLIKTRGQQVTLRCSPISGHKSVSWYQQVLGQGPQFIFQYYEKEERGRGNFPDRFSARQFPNYSSELNVNALLLGDSALYLCASSYWDRPNYGYTFGSGTRLTVV.

The V and J genes are TRBV5-1 and TRBJ2-7; no reliable D call. The CDR3 sequence is 15 residues long. Germline loops: CDR1 SGHRS, CDR2 YFSETQ. V was shortened by 1 base and J by 0 bases, with 11 bases between the two germline ends. CDR3 sequence (DNA): TGCGCCAGCAGCTTGACCTGGGATAGCTCCTACGAGCAGTACTTC. Translated, it gives CASSLTWDSSYEQYF. Full variable domain (outside the CDR3, taken from reference TRBV5-1 and TRBJ2-7): KAGVTQTPRYLIKTRGQQVTLSCSPISGHRSVSWYQQTPGQGLQFLFEYFSETQRNKGNFPGRFSGRQFSNSRSEMNVSTLELGDSALYLCASSLTWDSSYEQYFGPGTRLTVT.